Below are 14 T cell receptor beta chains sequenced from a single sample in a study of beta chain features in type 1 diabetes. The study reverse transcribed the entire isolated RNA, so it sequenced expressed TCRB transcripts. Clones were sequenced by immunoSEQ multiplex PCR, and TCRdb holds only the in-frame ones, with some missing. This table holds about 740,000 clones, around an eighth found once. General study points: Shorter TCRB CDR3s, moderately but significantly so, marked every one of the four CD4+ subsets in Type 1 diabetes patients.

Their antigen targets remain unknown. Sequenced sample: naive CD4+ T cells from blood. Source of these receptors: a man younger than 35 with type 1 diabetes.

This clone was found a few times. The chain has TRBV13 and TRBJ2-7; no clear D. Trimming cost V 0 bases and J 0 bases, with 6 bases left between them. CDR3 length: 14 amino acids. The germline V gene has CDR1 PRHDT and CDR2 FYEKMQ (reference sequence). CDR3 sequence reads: CASSLGRPSYEQYF. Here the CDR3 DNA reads TGTGCCAGCAGCTTAGGACGCCCCTCCTACGAGCAGTACTTC.

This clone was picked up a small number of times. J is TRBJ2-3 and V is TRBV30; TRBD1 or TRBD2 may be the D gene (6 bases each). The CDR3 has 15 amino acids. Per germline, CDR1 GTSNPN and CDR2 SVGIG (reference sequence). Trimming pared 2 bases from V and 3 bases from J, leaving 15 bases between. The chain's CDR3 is CAWSPRLGGTDTQYF. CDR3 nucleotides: TGTGCCTGGAGTCCTCGACTAGGGGGGACAGATACGCAGTATTTT.

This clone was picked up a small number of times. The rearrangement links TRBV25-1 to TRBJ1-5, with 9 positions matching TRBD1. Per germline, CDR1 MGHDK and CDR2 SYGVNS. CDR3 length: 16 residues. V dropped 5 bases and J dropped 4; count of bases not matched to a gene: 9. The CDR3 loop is CASSSSTGGANQPQHF. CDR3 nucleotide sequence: TGTGCCAGCAGTTCAAGTACAGGGGGCGCGAATCAGCCCCAGCATTTT.

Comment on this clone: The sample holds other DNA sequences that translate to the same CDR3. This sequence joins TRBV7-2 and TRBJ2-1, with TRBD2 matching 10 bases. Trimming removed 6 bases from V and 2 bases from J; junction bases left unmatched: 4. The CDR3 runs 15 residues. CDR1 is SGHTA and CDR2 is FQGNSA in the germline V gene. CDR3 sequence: CASSFSGGPYNEQFF. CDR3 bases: TGTGCCAGCAGTTTTAGCGGGGGGCCCTACAATGAGCAGTTCTTC.

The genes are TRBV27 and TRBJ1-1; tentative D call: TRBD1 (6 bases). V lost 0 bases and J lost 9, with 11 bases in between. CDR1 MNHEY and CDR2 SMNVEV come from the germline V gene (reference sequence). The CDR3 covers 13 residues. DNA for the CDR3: TGTGCCAGCAGTTTATCGTCACAGGGACAAGCTTTCTTT. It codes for CASSLSSQGQAFF.

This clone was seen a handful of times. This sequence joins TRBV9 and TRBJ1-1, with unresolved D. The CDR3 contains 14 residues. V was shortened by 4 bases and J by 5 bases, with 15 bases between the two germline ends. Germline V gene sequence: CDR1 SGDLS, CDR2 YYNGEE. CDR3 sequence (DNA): TGTGCCAGCAGCCCCCGGCAATCTAGTACTGAAGCTTTCTTT. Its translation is CASSPRQSSTEAFF.

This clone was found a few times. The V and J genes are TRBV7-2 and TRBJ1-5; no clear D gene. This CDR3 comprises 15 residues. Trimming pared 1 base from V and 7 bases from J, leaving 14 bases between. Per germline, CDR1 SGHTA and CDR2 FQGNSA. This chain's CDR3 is CASSLEWGRKQPQHF. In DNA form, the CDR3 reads TGTGCCAGCAGCTTAGAGTGGGGTAGAAAACAGCCCCAGCATTTT.

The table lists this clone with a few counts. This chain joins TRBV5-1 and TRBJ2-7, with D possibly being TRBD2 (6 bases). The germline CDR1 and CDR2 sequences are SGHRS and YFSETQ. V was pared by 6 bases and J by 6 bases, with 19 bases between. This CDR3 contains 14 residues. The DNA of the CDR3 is TGCGCCAGCAAGATTGGCCGGGACTCAAGCGAGCAGTACTTC. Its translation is CASKIGRDSSEQYF.

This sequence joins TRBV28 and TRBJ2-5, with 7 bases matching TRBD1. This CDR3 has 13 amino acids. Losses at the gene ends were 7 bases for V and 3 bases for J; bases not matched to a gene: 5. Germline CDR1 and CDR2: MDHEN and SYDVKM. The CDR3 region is CASNTGVEETQYF. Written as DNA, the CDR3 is TGTGCCAGCAATACAGGGGTGGAAGAGACCCAGTACTTC.

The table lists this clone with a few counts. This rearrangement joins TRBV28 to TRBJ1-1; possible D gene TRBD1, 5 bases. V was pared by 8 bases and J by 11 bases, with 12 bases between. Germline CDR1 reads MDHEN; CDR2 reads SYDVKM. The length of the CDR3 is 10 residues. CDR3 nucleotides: TGTGCCAGCTTGGGCAGGGAGGCTTTCTTT. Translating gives CASLGREAFF.

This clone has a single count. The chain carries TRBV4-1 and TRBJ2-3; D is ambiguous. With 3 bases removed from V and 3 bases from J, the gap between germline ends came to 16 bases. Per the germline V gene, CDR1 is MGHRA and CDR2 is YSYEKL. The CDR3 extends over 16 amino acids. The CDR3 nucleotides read TGCGCCAGCAGCCATGTTGGACGTGGCGTGACAGATACGCAGTATTTT. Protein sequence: CASSHVGRGVTDTQYF.

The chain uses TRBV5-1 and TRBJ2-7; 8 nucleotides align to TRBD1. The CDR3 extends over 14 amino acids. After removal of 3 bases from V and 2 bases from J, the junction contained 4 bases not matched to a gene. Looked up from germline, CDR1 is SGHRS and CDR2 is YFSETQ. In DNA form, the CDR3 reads TGCGCCAGCAGCTCTGAACAGGGGGCCTACGAGCAGTACTTC. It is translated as CASSSEQGAYEQYF.

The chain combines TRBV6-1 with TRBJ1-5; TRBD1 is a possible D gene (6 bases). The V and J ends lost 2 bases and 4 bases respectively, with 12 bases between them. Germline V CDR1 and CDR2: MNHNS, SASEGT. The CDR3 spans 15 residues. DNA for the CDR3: TGTGCCAGCAGTGAAACGGGGGCTTGGAATCAGCCCCAGCATTTT. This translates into CASSETGAWNQPQHF.

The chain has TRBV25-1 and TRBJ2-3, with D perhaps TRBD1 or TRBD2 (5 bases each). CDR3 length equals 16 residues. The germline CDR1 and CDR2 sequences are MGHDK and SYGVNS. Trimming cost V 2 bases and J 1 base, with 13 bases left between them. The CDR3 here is CASSELGGRGTDTQYF. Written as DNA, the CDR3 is TGTGCCAGCAGTGAACTTGGGGGAAGAGGCACAGATACGCAGTATTTT.